These 6 T cell receptor beta chains were sequenced from one sample in a study of neurological immune-mediated disorders (dated by TCRdb to 2018 to 2020). Preparation of the library involved 5' RACE. These reads were obtained on an Illumina HiSeq 2500. TCRdb reanalyzed the raw reads on its own, using fastp at Q25 for trimming and MiXCR for clone calling, and kept in-frame beta chains. Rows are combined by CDR3 protein, so each entry shows the most common genes and DNA. The sample table records fewer than 55,000 distinct CDR3 sequences; 6% to 7% of these occur just once. About 0.6% of the sample is held by the ten biggest clonotypes. Sequencing was done on a sample of CD4+ T cells from blood. Receptor source: a woman aged 40-49 years in good health.

This clonotype was counted ten times or more. V and J are TRBV7-2 and TRBJ1-1; D remains ambiguous. This CDR3 region has 13 residues. V was pared by 3 bases and J by 6 bases, with 11 bases between. Germline values: CDR1 SGHTA, CDR2 FQGNSA. CDR3 loop: CASSFFESAEAFF. The CDR3 nucleotides read TGTGCCAGCAGCTTTTTTGAGAGCGCTGAAGCTTTCTTT.

There are many counts of this clonotype. This rearrangement joins TRBV7-9 to TRBJ2-5; TRBD2 aligns across 13 bases. CDR3 length: 16 amino acids. The V gene's germline CDR1 is SEHNR and CDR2 FQNEAQ (reference sequence). J lost 5 bases, V lost 4 bases, and 7 bases had no gene match. The CDR3 sequence: CASSSGLAGDRETQYF. As DNA, the CDR3 is TGTGCCAGCAGCTCTGGACTAGCGGGAGACCGGGAGACCCAGTACTTC.

This clonotype was observed at least ten times. This chain links TRBV29-1 with TRBJ2-2; D uncertain. Per germline, CDR1 SQVTM and CDR2 ANQGSEA. CDR3 length equals 13 residues. Trimming took 6 bases from V and 1 from J, leaving 9 bases between them. Here the CDR3 reads CSVTDLNTGELFF. The CDR3, as DNA: TGCAGCGTCACGGACCTGAACACCGGGGAGCTGTTTTTT.

This clonotype was observed many times. CDR3 region: CASSRLAGYEQYF. CDR3 bases: TGTGCCAGCAGTCGACTAGCGGGGTACGAGCAGTACTTC. The chain recombines TRBV28 with TRBJ2-7, with 11 positions matching TRBD2. Unmatched junction bases numbered 1, after V lost 5 bases and J lost 4 bases. CDR1 and CDR2 from the germline V gene are MDHEN and SYDVKM. The CDR3 contains 13 residues.

This clonotype was observed many times. This chain connects TRBV9 to TRBJ2-5; D call uncertain. V dropped 1 base and J dropped 5 bases, with 9 bases sitting between them. From germline, CDR1 is SGDLS and CDR2 YYNGEE. The CDR3 covers 13 residues. CDR3 coding DNA: TGTGCCAGCAGCGTAACGGGTGGGGAGACCCAGTACTTC. Protein sequence: CASSVTGGETQYF.

This clonotype showed up many times. The genes are TRBV3-1 and TRBJ1-1, with 7 bases matching TRBD1. Trimming took 1 base from V and 7 from J; bases not matched to a gene: 3. The CDR3 consists of 13 residues. The germline gives CDR1 LGHDT, CDR2 YNNKEL (reference sequence). The CDR3 region is CASSQGRGSEAFF. For the CDR3, the DNA is TGTGCCAGCAGCCAAGGCAGGGGGAGTGAAGCTTTCTTT.